This paragraph covers one T cell receptor (beta chain) sequence. In the study's own analysis: How many nucleated cells were present was estimated from reference gene primer amplification. Using immunoSEQ multiplex PCR, the repertoire was profiled, and TCRdb retains in-frame clones only, with some absent. V, J and clone size are those of that table, while D and trimming were read from the DNA. The sample lists about 360,000 clones, approximately 86% occurring once. These data are taken from a study of blood T cell repertoires in COVID-19. The overall study: Some COVID-19 samples were acute and others convalescent; all came from the United States, Italy and Spain. Sources were T cells, B-cell-depleted T cells, or PBMCs; the material itself was cDNA or gDNA.

From germline, CDR1 is LNHDA and CDR2 SQIVND (reference sequence). The ends lost 5 bases at V and 7 bases at J; junction bases unmatched: 6. The CDR3 contains 15 residues. The gene calls are TRBV19 and TRBJ2-3; 13 nucleotides line up with TRBD2. Sequencing input: peripheral blood. This receptor was taken from a human donor in a cohort sampled during active COVID-19. CDR3 region: CASSAGTSGVNTQYF. CDR3 nucleotides: TGTGCCAGTAGTGCAGGGACTAGCGGGGTGAATACGCAGTATTTT. The full variable domain, with the rest looked up from reference TRBV19 and TRBJ2-3, is DGGITQSPKYLFRKEGQNVTLSCEQNLNHDAMYWYRQDPGQGLRLIYYSQIVNDFQKGDIAEGYSVSREKKESFPLTVTSAQKNPTAFYLCASSAGTSGVNTQYFGPGTRLTVL.